These 9 T cell receptor beta chains were sequenced from one sample in a study of CD4 T cells in relation to SARS-CoV-2 and coronaviruses. Repertoires were generated with immunoSEQ multiplex PCR, while TCRdb's copy carries only in-frame clones and drops some. This table has about 36,000 clones, around three quarters appearing once. Antigens of these TCRs are unknown. Sequenced input: memory CD4+ T cells from PBMCs, cultured in vitro. Source of these receptors: an adult with COVID-19.

This clone was detected only once. This chain joins TRBV29-1 and TRBJ2-1; D is unresolved. Germline V lookup: CDR1 SQVTM, CDR2 ANQGSEA. The length of the CDR3 is 10 residues. V dropped 5 bases and J dropped 7 bases, with 6 bases sitting between them. CDR3 DNA sequence: TGCAGCGTTATTACGAATGAGCAGTTCTTC. Amino acids: CSVITNEQFF.

This clone was counted only a few times. The V call is TRBV28, the J call TRBJ1-5; 10 positions agree with TRBD1. The J segment lost 6 bases and the V segment lost 6 bases, leaving 8 bases of the junction unmatched. Germline-derived CDR1 and CDR2 are MDHEN and SYDVKM. This CDR3 has 15 amino acids. The CDR3 region has the DNA TGTGCCAGCAGCCCCCGGGACAGGGGACTTCAGCCCCAGCATTTT. Its protein is CASSPRDRGLQPQHF.

V gene TRBV5-4 combines with J gene TRBJ2-5; TRBD2 aligns across 7 bases. The V gene's germline CDR1 is SGHNT and CDR2 YYREEE (reference sequence). The J segment lost 1 base and the V segment lost 4 bases, leaving 13 bases of the junction unmatched. The CDR3 has 17 amino acids. In DNA form, the CDR3 reads TGTGCCAGCAGCGCAATTGGGGGGGGACGGAGCCAAGAGACCCAGTACTTC. It yields the protein CASSAIGGGRSQETQYF.

The CDR3 loop reads CASSPRGYEQYF. CDR3 coding DNA: TGTGCCAGCAGCCCTCGGGGTTACGAGCAGTACTTC. The chain recombines TRBV7-9 with TRBJ2-7; maybe TRBD2 (5 bases). CDR3 length equals 12 residues. V shed 5 bases and J shed 4 bases, with 9 bases lying between them. Per germline, CDR1 SEHNR and CDR2 FQNEAQ (reference sequence).

This sequence joins TRBV6-5 and TRBJ2-1, with 9 bases aligning to TRBD2. This CDR3 comprises 15 residues. The germline V gene encodes CDR1 MNHEY and CDR2 SVGAGI. Trimming removed 2 bases from V and 13 bases from J; junction bases left unmatched: 12. The CDR3 protein is CASSYTAGSGRSQFF. CDR3 DNA sequence: TGTGCCAGCAGTTACACGGCAGGGAGCGGGAGGAGTCAGTTCTTC.

The chain has TRBV5-1 and TRBJ2-7; 9 nucleotides align to TRBD1. This CDR3 has 15 residues. Germline V gene sequence: CDR1 SGHRS, CDR2 YFSETQ. J gave up 6 bases and V 0 bases, and 7 bases lay outside the gene matches. The CDR3 DNA reads TGCGCCAGCAGCTTGGAGGGGACAGGGATTAGCGAGCAGTACTTC. It encodes CASSLEGTGISEQYF. Using reference TRBV5-1 and TRBJ2-7 for the parts outside the CDR3, the full variable domain is KAGVTQTPRYLIKTRGQQVTLSCSPISGHRSVSWYQQTPGQGLQFLFEYFSETQRNKGNFPGRFSGRQFSNSRSEMNVSTLELGDSALYLCASSLEGTGISEQYFGPGTRLTVT.

The genes are TRBV3-1 (or the pseudogene TRBV3-2) and TRBJ2-4; D remains unclear. The germline CDR1 and CDR2 sequences are LGHDT and YNNKEL (reference sequence). Trimming removed 4 bases at V and 3 bases at J, with 16 bases between. The CDR3 is 16 residues long. CDR3 DNA sequence: TGTGCCAGCAGCCTAGGAGAGGACGGTTTCAAAAACATTCAGTACTTC. Encoded protein: CASSLGEDGFKNIQYF.

This chain joins TRBV28 and TRBJ2-1, with 10 bases fitting TRBD2. Germline lookup yields CDR1 MDHEN and CDR2 SYDVKM. The trim removed 3 bases at V and 11 bases at J, leaving 16 bases unmatched. CDR3 size: 17 residues. The CDR3 DNA sequence: TGTGCCAGCAGTTTGGATCTAGCGGGAGCGAATTCGGGGAAGCAGTTCTTC. This codes for CASSLDLAGANSGKQFF.

This clone appeared a few times. The rearrangement uses TRBV27 and TRBJ1-1; D unresolved. V lost 7 bases to trimming and J lost 1 base, with 7 bases between them. Germline V gives CDR1 MNHEY, CDR2 SMNVEV (reference sequence). The CDR3 is 12 amino acids. CDR3 nucleotide sequence: TGTGCCAGCACAACCACGAACACTGAAGCTTTCTTT. Translated: CASTTTNTEAFF.